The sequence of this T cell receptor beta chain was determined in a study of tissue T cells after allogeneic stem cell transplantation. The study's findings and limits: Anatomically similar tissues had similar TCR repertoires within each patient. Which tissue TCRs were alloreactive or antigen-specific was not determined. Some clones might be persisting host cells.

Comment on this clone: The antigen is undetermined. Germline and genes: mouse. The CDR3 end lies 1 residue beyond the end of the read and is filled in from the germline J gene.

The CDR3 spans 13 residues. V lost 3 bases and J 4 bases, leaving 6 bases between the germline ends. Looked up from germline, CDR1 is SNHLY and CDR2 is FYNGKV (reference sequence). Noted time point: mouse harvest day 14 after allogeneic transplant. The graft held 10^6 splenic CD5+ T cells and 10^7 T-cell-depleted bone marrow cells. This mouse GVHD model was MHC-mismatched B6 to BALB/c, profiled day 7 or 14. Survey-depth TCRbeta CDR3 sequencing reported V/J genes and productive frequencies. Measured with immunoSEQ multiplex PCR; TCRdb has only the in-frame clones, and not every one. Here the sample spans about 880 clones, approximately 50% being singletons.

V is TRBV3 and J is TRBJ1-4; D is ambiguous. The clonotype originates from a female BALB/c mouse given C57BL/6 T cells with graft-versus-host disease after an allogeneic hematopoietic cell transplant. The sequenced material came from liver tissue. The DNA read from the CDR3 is TGTGCCAGCAGCTTTAGGATCAACGAAAGATTATTT. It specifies CASSFRINERLF. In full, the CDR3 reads CASSFRINERLFF.